The 5 T cell receptor beta chains below were found in one sample sequenced in a study of shared clonotypes between healthy human individuals. Repertoires were generated with immunoSEQ multiplex PCR, while TCRdb's copy carries only in-frame clones and drops some. The sample has around 2.3 million clones; 90% to 96% are singletons. The specimen was naive CD4+ T cells sorted from blood. Subset: CD45RA+ positively selected. The receptors were gathered from a man younger than 30 in good health.

The chain couples TRBV4-1 to TRBJ2-7; D remains ambiguous. Germline CDR1 MGHRA, CDR2 YSYEKL. Trimming left V 1 base short and J 0 bases short, with 10 bases between. This CDR3 is built from 15 residues. CDR3 in amino acids: CASSQVGGSSYEQYF. CDR3 nucleotides: TGCGCCAGCAGCCAAGTGGGCGGATCCTCCTACGAGCAGTACTTC.

As for this clone: This sample also contains other DNA sequences that code for the same CDR3. The chain uses TRBV4-1 and TRBJ2-2; no reliable D call. Deletions cut 1 base from V and 1 base from J, with 7 bases between. The CDR3 sequence is 15 residues long. Germline assignment: CDR1 MGHRA and CDR2 YSYEKL. The CDR3 reads CASSQGLLNTGELFF. The CDR3 DNA reads TGCGCCAGCAGCCAAGGTCTGTTGAACACCGGGGAGCTGTTTTTT.

About this clone itself: The identical CDR3 is also encoded by other nucleotide sequences in the sample. The chain carries TRBV7-2 and TRBJ2-7; D gene ambiguous. The CDR3 loop spans 12 amino acids. CDR1 SGHTA and CDR2 FQGNSA come from the germline V gene. Trimming left V 2 bases short and J 4 bases short, with 6 bases between. The CDR3 bases are TGTGCCAGCAGCTTAAGTGCGTACGAGCAGTACTTC. As protein: CASSLSAYEQYF.

In this sample, this clone turned up a few times. The chain is built from TRBV10-1 and TRBJ1-5; unclear D gene. V gave up 3 bases and J gave up 10 bases, with 13 bases separating them. The CDR3 is 13 residues long. CDR1 and CDR2 (germline): WNHNN, SYGVQD (reference sequence). For the CDR3, the DNA is TGCGCCAGCAGTGAACGGGCTATCGGCCCCCAGCATTTT. This codes for CASSERAIGPQHF.

The V call is TRBV28, the J call TRBJ2-6; the D is unclear. Trimming took 6 bases from V and 0 from J, leaving 9 bases between them. There are 15 residues in the CDR3. Germline-derived CDR1 and CDR2 are MDHEN and SYDVKM. CDR3 sequence: CASSTKNSGANVLTF. The CDR3 DNA sequence: TGTGCCAGCAGCACTAAAAACTCTGGGGCCAACGTCCTGACTTTC.